This T cell receptor (beta chain) was captured by sequencing in a study of shared clonotypes between healthy human individuals. Repertoires were generated with immunoSEQ multiplex PCR, while TCRdb's copy carries only in-frame clones and drops some. There are millions of clones in the sample; about 95% occur only once, and roughly 1% lies in the top ten. Naive-designated CD8 cells lacked CD45RO, were positively enriched for CCR7, and omitted terminally differentiated effector memory CD45RA+ cells. Study-level findings and limits: Lower generation probabilities were found for non-shared clonotypes than for those shared by all four donors.

The CDR3 sequence is 13 residues long. CDR1 and CDR2 from the germline V gene are SNHLY and FYNNEI. V lost 6 bases to trimming and J lost 5 bases, with 13 bases between them. Concerning this clone: What it binds is unknown.

The clonotype originates from a man younger than 35 in good health. This sequence joins TRBV2 and TRBJ2-5, with D unclear. The sample comprised naive CD8+ T cells sorted from blood. CDR3 sequence: CASSPTPSETQYF. The CDR3, as DNA: TGTGCCAGCAGCCCGACTCCCTCGGAGACCCAGTACTTC. Combining the CDR3 with reference TRBV2 and TRBJ2-5 gives the whole variable domain EPEVTQTPSHQVTQMGQEVILRCVPISNHLYFYWYRQILGQKVEFLVSFYNNEISEKSEIFDDQFSVERPDGSNFTLKIRSTKLEDSAMYFCASSPTPSETQYFGPGTRLLVL.